These 14 T cell receptor beta chains came from one sample sequenced in a study of blood T cell repertoires in COVID-19. Profiling relied on immunoSEQ multiplex PCR, and the TCRdb table lists in-frame clones only, not all of them. The repertoire holds some 170,000 clones, with approximately 86% as singletons. The sample taken for sequencing was peripheral blood. These receptors were collected from a woman between 45 and 65 years old with acute or convalescent COVID-19.

The rearrangement uses TRBV5-5 and TRBJ2-3; 12 bases are shared with TRBD2. The V gene's germline CDR1 is SGHKS and CDR2 YYEKEE (reference sequence). The CDR3 loop spans 17 amino acids. Unmatched junction bases numbered 11, after V lost 3 bases and J lost 6 bases. The CDR3, as DNA: TGTGCCAGCAGCTGGGAACTAGCGGGGGGCCACATTGATACGCAGTATTTT. Residues: CASSWELAGGHIDTQYF. The entire variable domain, with the rest obtained from reference TRBV5-5 and TRBJ2-3, is as follows: DAGVTQSPTHLIKTRGQQVTLRCSPISGHKSVSWYQQVLGQGPQFIFQYYEKEERGRGNFPDRFSARQFPNYSSELNVNALLLGDSALYLCASSWELAGGHIDTQYFGPGTRLTVL.

The genes are TRBV6-1 and TRBJ1-3; D might be TRBD1 (5 bases). Germline V CDR1 and CDR2: MNHNS, SASEGT. The length of the CDR3 is 18 residues. V lost 2 bases to trimming and J lost 1 base, with 18 bases between them. CDR3 coding DNA: TGTGCCAGCAGTGAAAATCCAGGGCTTAGGTCTTCTGGAAACACCATATATTTT. This encodes CASSENPGLRSSGNTIYF.

This chain links TRBV19 with TRBJ2-7; 8 bases are a match to TRBD2. The germline V gene encodes CDR1 LNHDA and CDR2 SQIVND (reference sequence). The CDR3 contains 14 residues. Trimming took 7 bases from V and 2 from J; bases not matched to a gene: 7. The CDR3 nucleotides are TGTGCCAGTACCTCGGGGGGGGCAGCCTACGAGCAGTACTTC. Amino acid sequence: CASTSGGAAYEQYF.

The rearrangement links TRBV24-1 to TRBJ1-4, with D possibly being TRBD1 (5 bases). Per germline, CDR1 KGHDR and CDR2 SFDVKD. With 4 bases removed from V and 3 bases from J, the gap between germline ends came to 11 bases. This CDR3 has 15 residues. The chain's CDR3 is CATSDSGDPNEKLFF. CDR3 nucleotides: TGTGCCACCAGTGACTCGGGGGATCCTAATGAAAAACTGTTTTTT.

This clone was seen just once. J is TRBJ2-3 and V is TRBV7-9, with D perhaps TRBD1 (6 bases). CDR1 is SEHNR, CDR2 FQNEAQ, per germline (reference sequence). This CDR3 contains 14 residues. Deletions cut 1 base from V and 4 bases from J, with 9 bases between. CDR3 residues: CASSLGTDPDTQYF. The CDR3, as DNA: TGTGCCAGCAGCTTAGGGACAGATCCAGATACGCAGTATTTT.

The V gene is TRBV29-1, the J gene TRBJ2-7; 7 positions agree with TRBD1. Germline trimming cut 6 bases from V and 0 bases from J; bases unmatched to any gene: 8. Germline assignment: CDR1 SQVTM and CDR2 ANQGSEA. The CDR3 is 14 amino acids. CDR3 DNA: TGCAGCGTGGAGATCGGGGACAGCTCCTACGAGCAGTACTTC. This sequence encodes CSVEIGDSSYEQYF.

J is TRBJ2-4 and V is TRBV2; 7 nucleotides agree with TRBD1. The CDR3 contains 17 residues. J lost 10 bases, V lost 0 bases, and 15 bases had no gene match. Germline V gene lookup returns CDR1 SNHLY and CDR2 FYNNEI. CDR3 sequence: CASSEALLRDSLGIQYF. The CDR3, as DNA: TGTGCCAGCAGTGAAGCGCTTCTTCGGGACAGCCTAGGGATTCAGTACTTC.

The gene calls are TRBV3-1 (or the pseudogene TRBV3-2) and TRBJ2-5; 7 nucleotides align to TRBD1. CDR3 size: 15 residues. V dropped 2 bases and J dropped 3; count of bases not matched to a gene: 6. Germline loops: CDR1 LGHDT, CDR2 YNNKEL (reference sequence). This chain's CDR3 is CASSQTLQGKETQYF. CDR3 nucleotide sequence: TGTGCCAGCAGCCAAACCCTACAGGGGAAAGAGACCCAGTACTTC.

V gene TRBV3-1 (or the pseudogene TRBV3-2) combines with J gene TRBJ1-2; 9 nucleotides line up with TRBD1. V shed 4 bases, J shed 3 bases, and the junction held 3 bases outside the gene matches. The CDR3 sequence is 14 residues long. Germline-derived CDR1 and CDR2 are LGHDT and YNNKEL (reference sequence). CDR3 coding DNA: TGTGCCAGCAGCCGCCGGGACAGGGACTATGGCTACACCTTC. Protein product: CASSRRDRDYGYTF.

V and J are TRBV12-3 or TRBV12-4 and TRBJ2-3; no firm D call. Trimming removed 2 bases from V and 2 bases from J, with 5 bases in between. The CDR3 runs 13 residues. The CDR3 DNA is TGTGCCAGCAGTTTAATCAACACAGATACGCAGTATTTT. It encodes CASSLINTDTQYF.

V is TRBV6-1 and J is TRBJ2-1; TRBD2 agrees at 9 bases. CDR3 length: 16 residues. The germline CDR1 and CDR2 sequences are MNHNS and SASEGT. Unmatched junction bases numbered 11, after V lost 4 bases and J lost 7 bases. The CDR3 spells CASSGRLAGRFNEQFF. The CDR3 DNA sequence: TGTGCCAGCAGTGGAAGGCTAGCGGGGAGGTTTAATGAGCAGTTCTTC.

The chain combines TRBV2 with TRBJ2-7, with D possibly TRBD2 on 5 matching bases. The germline V and J ends were trimmed by 1 base and 5 bases, with 12 bases remaining between them. The CDR3 loop spans 14 amino acids. The germline gives CDR1 SNHLY, CDR2 FYNNEI. The CDR3 reads CASSEVSEVHEQYF. The CDR3 region has the DNA TGTGCCAGCAGTGAAGTTAGCGAGGTCCACGAGCAGTACTTC.

The rearrangement joins TRBV6-2 or TRBV6-3 to TRBJ2-3; 11 nucleotides align to TRBD2. Per the germline V gene, CDR1 is MNHEY and CDR2 is SVGEGT. V dropped 4 bases and J dropped 4; count of bases not matched to a gene: 1. The CDR3 covers 14 residues. The CDR3 sequence: CASSLAGGPDTQYF. The CDR3 DNA reads as TGTGCCAGCAGTTTAGCGGGAGGGCCAGATACGCAGTATTTT.

The chain has TRBV9 and TRBJ2-1; 12 bases map to TRBD2. Unmatched junction bases numbered 7, after V lost 3 bases and J lost 9 bases. The CDR3 runs 15 residues. In germline, CDR1 is SGDLS, CDR2 YYNGEE. CDR3 sequence (DNA): TGTGCCAGCAGCGCCCGGACTAGCGGGGCAGGTGAGCAGTTCTTC. Its protein is CASSARTSGAGEQFF.